One sample yielded the 12 T cell receptor beta chains listed below, sequenced in a study of blood T cell repertoires in COVID-19 (dated by TCRdb to 2018 to 2020). The method was the immunoSEQ multiplex PCR assay. The table comes from immuneACCESS by way of TCRdb, which keeps in-frame sequences with V and J called. Part of the clones is missing from these tables; in studies checked, under half for an unresolved V gene and the rest for unknown reasons. The table for this sample lists 230,000 or so clones; 85% to 90% of them were counted only once. The ten largest clones represent roughly 14% of the sample. Sequences were obtained from PBMCs or T cells enriched from blood (not recorded which). These receptors were collected from a woman aged 50 to 60 with acute COVID-19.

This rearrangement joins TRBV11-1 to TRBJ1-1, with 7 bases fitting TRBD1. Germline V gene data show CDR1 as SGHAT and CDR2 as FQDESV (reference sequence). This CDR3 has 14 residues. With V trimmed by 7 bases and J by 0 bases, 5 bases remained unmatched. The DNA of the CDR3 is TGTGCCAGCATAGAGGACAGGATGAACACTGAAGCTTTCTTT. This translates into CASIEDRMNTEAFF. Complete variable domain (other parts from reference TRBV11-1 and TRBJ1-1): EAEVAQSPRYKITEKSQAVAFWCDPISGHATLYWYRQILGQGPELLVQFQDESVVDDSQLPKDRFSAERLKGVDSTLKIQPAELGDSAMYLCASIEDRMNTEAFFGQGTRLTVV.

The chain joins TRBV6-5 to TRBJ1-5; D unclear. Trimming took off 8 bases at V and 1 base at J, with 3 bases between the two ends. This CDR3 comprises 11 residues. Germline assignment: CDR1 MNHEY and CDR2 SVGAGI. The CDR3: CASGSNQPQHF. The CDR3 nucleotides are TGTGCCAGCGGCAGCAATCAGCCCCAGCATTTT.

This clone has just one count. V gene TRBV5-1 combines with J gene TRBJ2-7; D not resolved. Germline CDR1 SGHRS, CDR2 YFSETQ. The CDR3 totals 14 residues. V was cut by 0 bases and J by 3 bases, with 10 bases left in between. CDR3: CASSLVPGFYEQYF. The CDR3 DNA follows: TGCGCCAGCAGCTTGGTCCCAGGATTCTACGAGCAGTACTTC.

This clone has just one count. The chain recombines TRBV7-2 with TRBJ2-7; a possible D gene is TRBD2 (5 bases). The CDR3 is made up of 14 amino acids. CDR1 SGHTA and CDR2 FQGNSA come from the germline V gene. With 3 bases removed from V and 4 bases from J, the gap between germline ends came to 13 bases. The CDR3 spells CASSLFQEVYEQYF. For the CDR3, the DNA is TGTGCCAGCAGCTTGTTCCAGGAGGTGTACGAGCAGTACTTC.

V usage is TRBV18 and J usage is TRBJ1-3; no clear D gene. Trimming shortened V by 8 bases and J by 4 bases, and 6 bases separated the two germline ends. The CDR3 is 11 residues long. Looked up from germline, CDR1 is KGHSH and CDR2 is LQKENI. CDR3 sequence: CASRGGNTIYF. The CDR3 DNA follows: TGTGCCAGCCGAGGAGGAAACACCATATATTTT.

For the CDR3, the DNA is TGTGCCAGTAGTTGGACTAGCGGGAGCACAGATACGCAGTATTTT. This gives the protein CASSWTSGSTDTQYF. V is TRBV19 and J is TRBJ2-3; 11 bases are a match to TRBD2. The V segment lost 5 bases and the J segment 0 bases; nucleotides outside the gene matches: 1. Germline CDR1 reads LNHDA; CDR2 reads SQIVND (reference sequence). The CDR3 is made up of 15 amino acids.

The genes are TRBV19 and TRBJ2-1; 13 bases map to TRBD2. From germline, CDR1 is LNHDA and CDR2 SQIVND (reference sequence). The V and J ends lost 4 bases and 0 bases, in that order; junction bases with no gene match: 6. This CDR3 spans 18 amino acids. The CDR3 region is CASSSGTSGEISYNEQFF. The CDR3 nucleotides are TGTGCCAGTAGTAGCGGGACTAGCGGGGAAATCTCCTACAATGAGCAGTTCTTC.

The J gene is TRBJ1-1, the V gene TRBV10-3; TRBD1 matches 7 bases. This CDR3 has 14 amino acids. In germline, CDR1 is ENHRY, CDR2 SYGVKD. Losses at the gene ends were 7 bases for V and 1 base for J; bases not matched to a gene: 6. The CDR3, as DNA: TGTGCCATCAAATATGACAGGGCGAACACTGAAGCTTTCTTT. Translation: CAIKYDRANTEAFF.

The CDR3 region is CASSSPDNNYGYTF. CDR3 DNA sequence: TGTGCCAGCAGTTCCCCGGACAACAACTATGGCTACACCTTC. This chain joins TRBV6-5 and TRBJ1-2; D may be TRBD1 (5 bases). Trimming pared 4 bases from V and 2 bases from J, leaving 11 bases between. This CDR3 region has 14 residues. Per the germline V gene, CDR1 is MNHEY and CDR2 is SVGAGI.

The chain links TRBV7-9 to TRBJ2-7, with TRBD1 matching over 7 bases. Per germline, CDR1 SEHNR and CDR2 FQNEAQ (reference sequence). Germline trimming cut 2 bases from V and 2 bases from J; bases unmatched to any gene: 9. The CDR3 loop spans 16 amino acids. As DNA, the CDR3 is TGTGCCAGCAGCTTACCAGATCTGACAGGGACCTACGAGCAGTACTTC. Its protein is CASSLPDLTGTYEQYF.

This chain connects TRBV28 to TRBJ1-5, with 8 bases aligning to TRBD1. This CDR3 is 14 amino acids long. Germline CDR1 is MDHEN and CDR2 is SYDVKM. J gave up 10 bases and V 4 bases, and 9 bases lay outside the gene matches. CDR3 in DNA: TGTGCCAGCAGTTCCAGCAGGGGGCCCCTCCCCCAGCATTTT. It encodes CASSSSRGPLPQHF.

V is TRBV29-1 and J is TRBJ1-2; the D is unclear. CDR1 is SQVTM and CDR2 is ANQGSEA in the germline V gene. Trimming took 4 bases from V and 0 from J, leaving 9 bases between them. The CDR3 has 13 residues. The CDR3 spells CSVGPLANYGYTF. CDR3 coding DNA: TGCAGCGTTGGACCGCTAGCTAACTATGGCTACACCTTC. The complete variable domain, with remaining parts taken from reference TRBV29-1 and TRBJ1-2, reads SAVISQKPSRDICQRGTSLTIQCQVDSQVTMMFWYRQQPGQSLTLIATANQGSEATYESGFVIDKFPISRPNLTFSTLTVSNMSPEDSSIYLCSVGPLANYGYTFGSGTRLTVV.